This TCR beta chain was sequenced during a study of beta chain features in type 1 diabetes. Study conclusions and caveats: Significant though moderate, a shortening of TCRB CDR3s appeared in all four CD4+ subsets of Type 1 diabetes patients. For type 1 diabetes patients, VDJ junctions showed fewer insertions and more deletions.

The CDR3 sequence is 14 residues long. Looked up from germline, CDR1 is ENHRY and CDR2 is SYGVKD. V was pared by 2 bases and J by 5 bases, with 7 bases between. The authors reverse transcribed all of the isolated RNA, so sequencing captured expressed TCRB transcripts. TCRdb's copy holds only in-frame clones and misses some; the assay was immunoSEQ multiplex PCR. The sample has around 710,000 clones, around 12% seen once. Regarding this clone: Its antigen is not identified.

The sequencing input was naive CD4+ T cells from blood. The receptor was derived from a man between 25 and 39 years old with type 1 diabetes. The chain carries TRBV10-3 and TRBJ1-6, with unresolved D. This CDR3 reads CAISEGLNNSPLHF. CDR3 DNA sequence: TGTGCCATCAGTGAGGGATTGAATAATTCACCCCTCCACTTT.